This passage covers 29 T cell receptor beta chains from one sample sequenced in a study of vaccination and CD4 T cells after COVID-19. Stated treatment: approximately 9-day PBMC culture with coronavirus spike peptide pools or control peptides (ViraFEST assay). An Oncomine TCR Beta short-read assay was used to sequence the DNA from cultured CD4+ T cells. Via MiXCR, TCRdb re-called the PCR reads, giving one row per CDR3 protein. The sample contains 12,000 or so distinct CDR3 sequences, 35% to 50% of which appear only once. Antigens for these TCRs are unknown. The sequencing input was cultured CD4+ T cells from blood. The receptors shown here come from a human donor with COVID-19.

This clonotype occurred a few times. The CDR3 spells CASSYSGGKSYGYTF. CDR3 nucleotides: TGTGCCAGCAGTTACTCGGGAGGGAAAAGCTATGGCTACACCTTC. This rearrangement joins TRBV6-5 to TRBJ1-2; D ambiguous. V was trimmed by 0 bases and J by 4 bases, leaving 12 bases between them. The CDR3 contains 15 residues. Germline V gives CDR1 MNHEY, CDR2 SVGAGI.

The V call is TRBV2, the J call TRBJ2-1; D not resolved. This CDR3 spans 14 amino acids. The V gene's germline CDR1 is SNHLY and CDR2 FYNNEI. V was pared by 7 bases and J by 0 bases, with 10 bases between. CDR3 in amino acids: CASMAESSYNEQFF. The CDR3 DNA reads as TGTGCCAGCATGGCGGAGAGCTCCTACAATGAGCAGTTCTTC.

This clonotype has a handful of counts. The chain is built from TRBV6-1 and TRBJ2-5; D ambiguous. V gave up 5 bases and J gave up 5 bases, with 15 bases separating them. Germline assignment: CDR1 MNHNS and CDR2 SASEGT. The CDR3 contains 14 residues. CDR3 protein: CASSLRGPKETQYF. The CDR3 DNA reads as TGTGCCAGCAGTCTCAGAGGACCGAAGGAGACCCAGTACTTC.

V gene TRBV6-1 combines with J gene TRBJ2-5, with 13 bases fitting TRBD2. The CDR3 contains 17 residues. The germline CDR1 and CDR2 sequences are MNHNS and SASEGT. J gave up 4 bases and V 5 bases, and 10 bases lay outside the gene matches. The CDR3 DNA reads as TGTGCCAGCAGTAAACTAGCGGGGGGGCTGTCGAGAGAGACCCAGTACTTC. This codes for CASSKLAGGLSRETQYF.

This chain connects TRBV12-3 or TRBV12-4 to TRBJ2-5; 7 nucleotides align to TRBD1. The CDR3 runs to 16 residues. V gave up 5 bases and J gave up 4 bases; unmatched junction bases: 13. The CDR3 region is CASSDLTGTKGETQYF. CDR3 nucleotides: TGTGCCAGCAGTGACCTGACAGGGACAAAAGGAGAGACCCAGTACTTC.

This clonotype has only a few counts. V is TRBV20-1 and J is TRBJ2-3; maybe TRBD2 (6 bases). The ends were cut back, 5 bases at V and 1 base at J, with 13 bases in the middle. Germline V gene data show CDR1 as DFQATT and CDR2 as SNEGSKA (reference sequence). The CDR3 totals 14 residues. CDR3 coding DNA: TGCAGTGCTCCTGAGCGGGTAGGCACAGATACGCAGTATTTT. Its translation is CSAPERVGTDTQYF.

This clonotype is large within its sample. The chain couples TRBV7-2 to TRBJ1-1, with no clear D. Germline V gene lookup returns CDR1 SGHTA and CDR2 FQGNSA. This CDR3 contains 14 residues. V gave up 4 bases and J gave up 3 bases, with 12 bases separating them. CDR3: CASSSGLWDTEAFF. The DNA for the CDR3 is TGTGCCAGCAGCTCCGGGCTATGGGACACTGAAGCTTTCTTT.

This clonotype appeared a few times. This chain connects TRBV6-2 or TRBV6-3 to TRBJ1-6; 10 bases align to TRBD1. With 6 bases clipped from V and 6 bases from J, the junction kept 8 bases outside the gene matches. Germline-derived CDR1 and CDR2 are MNHEY and SVGEGT. The CDR3 length is 16 residues. This CDR3 is CASRMRTGGSNSPLHF. The CDR3 DNA is TGTGCCAGCAGGATGCGGACAGGGGGTTCTAATTCACCCCTCCACTTT.

The V and J genes are TRBV12-3 or TRBV12-4 and TRBJ2-3, with D unclear. This CDR3 spans 15 amino acids. Trimming removed 2 bases at V and 3 bases at J, with 12 bases between. This CDR3 reads CASSLMGLGTDTQYF. CDR3 nucleotide sequence: TGTGCCAGCAGTTTAATGGGGTTAGGGACAGATACGCAGTATTTT.

The V gene is TRBV20-1, the J gene TRBJ2-3, with no clear D. V was trimmed by 3 bases and J by 2 bases, leaving 15 bases between them. The CDR3 consists of 15 residues. The germline V gene has CDR1 DFQATT and CDR2 SNEGSKA (reference sequence). The chain's CDR3 is CSASREALSTDTQYF. The CDR3 region has the DNA TGCAGTGCTAGTAGAGAGGCGTTGTCCACAGATACGCAGTATTTT.

V gene TRBV5-1 combines with J gene TRBJ1-6; D not resolved. The V and J ends lost 0 bases and 2 bases respectively, with 6 bases between them. The germline gives CDR1 SGHRS, CDR2 YFSETQ. This CDR3 comprises 15 residues. The CDR3 nucleotides read TGCGCCAGCAGCTTGGGAGAGGCCTATAATTCACCCCTCCACTTT. This translates into CASSLGEAYNSPLHF.

The sample holds a few counts of this clonotype. The chain has TRBV6-1 and TRBJ1-1; 8 bases line up with TRBD1. The CDR3 is 14 amino acids. CDR1 is MNHNS and CDR2 is SASEGT in the germline V gene. Unmatched junction bases numbered 8, after V lost 7 bases and J lost 4 bases. CDR3 region: CASTMDRAFTEAFF. CDR3 coding DNA: TGTGCCAGCACAATGGACAGGGCTTTCACTGAAGCTTTCTTT.

The chain is built from TRBV27 and TRBJ2-7; 9 nucleotides agree with TRBD1. This CDR3 has 15 residues. Germline assignment: CDR1 MNHEY and CDR2 SMNVEV (reference sequence). With 6 bases clipped from V and 3 bases from J, the junction kept 9 bases outside the gene matches. The CDR3 loop is CASRPTGTGHYEQYF. CDR3 DNA: TGTGCCAGCAGGCCTACCGGGACAGGGCACTACGAGCAGTACTTC.

The chain is built from TRBV6-2 or TRBV6-3 and TRBJ2-3; 7 bases fit TRBD1. The CDR3 length is 15 residues. Losses at the gene ends were 6 bases for V and 1 base for J; bases not matched to a gene: 7. The germline V gene encodes CDR1 MNHEY and CDR2 SVGEGT. CDR3 sequence: CASRRPGTGTDTQYF. CDR3 in DNA: TGTGCCAGCAGACGTCCCGGGACAGGCACAGATACGCAGTATTTT.

This clonotype was seen once. The chain employs TRBV11-3 and TRBJ2-2; 9 nucleotides agree with TRBD2. CDR3 length: 13 residues. The germline V gene has CDR1 SGHNT and CDR2 YENEEA. After removal of 10 bases from V and 6 bases from J, the junction contained 6 bases not matched to a gene. DNA of the CDR3: TGTGCCACCGCGGGGGGGGAGGCCGGGGAGCTGTTTTTT. This sequence encodes CATAGGEAGELFF. Drawing the rest from reference TRBV11-3 and TRBJ2-2, the complete variable domain is EAGVVQSPRYKIIEKKQPVAFWCNPISGHNTLYWYLQNLGQGPELLIRYENEEAVDDSQLPKDRFSAERLKGVDSTLKIQPAELGDSAVYLCATAGGEAGELFFGEGSRLTVL.

This clonotype was observed a handful of times. The rearrangement links TRBV28 to TRBJ1-5; 7 nucleotides line up with TRBD1. The CDR3 has 15 residues. Germline V gene data show CDR1 as MDHEN and CDR2 as SYDVKM. Losses at the gene ends were 6 bases for V and 6 bases for J; bases not matched to a gene: 11. CDR3 region: CASSLMTGRIQPQHF. CDR3 bases: TGTGCCAGCAGCCTCATGACAGGGAGAATTCAGCCCCAGCATTTT.

This clonotype appeared a few times. The CDR3 loop reads CAWSRAAGGIDTQYF. Written as DNA, the CDR3 is TGTGCCTGGAGTCGGGCGGCAGGGGGTATAGATACGCAGTATTTT. V is TRBV30 and J is TRBJ2-3; 7 nucleotides match TRBD1. Per germline, CDR1 GTSNPN and CDR2 SVGIG (reference sequence). The trim removed 2 bases at V and 5 bases at J, leaving 10 bases unmatched. The CDR3 is 15 amino acids.

The rearrangement links TRBV24-1 to TRBJ2-5; D is perhaps TRBD2 (5 bases). The CDR3 length is 12 residues. V shed 6 bases and J shed 6 bases, with 10 bases lying between them. CDR1 and CDR2 from the germline V gene are KGHDR and SFDVKD. CDR3 in amino acids: CATSSGTQTQYF. The CDR3 region has the DNA TGTGCCACCAGTAGCGGAACCCAGACCCAGTACTTC.

The chain joins TRBV11-2 to TRBJ2-7; either TRBD1 or TRBD2 may fit D (5 bases each). The V and J ends lost 1 base and 6 bases respectively, with 16 bases between them. CDR3 length: 15 residues. CDR1 SGHAT and CDR2 FQNNGV come from the germline V gene. This CDR3 reads CASSLARGRSSEQYF. The DNA of the CDR3 is TGTGCCAGCAGCTTAGCCCGGGGACGGAGTAGCGAGCAGTACTTC.

This clonotype has a handful of counts. This sequence joins TRBV4-1 and TRBJ1-1; tentatively, D is TRBD1 (5 bases). V dropped 1 base and J dropped 5 bases, with 23 bases sitting between them. CDR3 length equals 18 residues. The germline V gene has CDR1 MGHRA and CDR2 YSYEKL. CDR3 coding DNA: TGCGCCAGCAGCCAAGGGTGGGTGATCGAGGGGAGACGGACTGAAGCTTTCTTT. It is translated as CASSQGWVIEGRRTEAFF.

The chain is built from TRBV20-1 and TRBJ2-1; D tentatively reads TRBD1 or TRBD2 (5 bases each). The V and J ends lost 8 bases and 0 bases respectively, with 11 bases between them. The CDR3 totals 13 residues. Germline lookup yields CDR1 DFQATT and CDR2 SNEGSKA (reference sequence). The chain's CDR3 is CSRDRSSYNEQFF. The CDR3 DNA is TGCAGTCGGGACCGGAGCTCCTACAATGAGCAGTTCTTC.

The rearrangement links TRBV28 to TRBJ1-6; 9 nucleotides match TRBD1. The length of the CDR3 is 14 residues. Trimming took 5 bases from V and 7 from J; bases not matched to a gene: 3. Germline V gene sequence: CDR1 MDHEN, CDR2 SYDVKM. The CDR3 loop reads CASSTGTGNSPLHF. CDR3 in DNA: TGTGCCAGCAGTACCGGGACAGGGAATTCACCCCTCCACTTT.

The J gene is TRBJ1-2, the V gene TRBV29-1, with D maybe TRBD1 (5 bases). V lost 2 bases, J lost 4 bases, and 17 bases lay in between. The germline gives CDR1 SQVTM, CDR2 ANQGSEA. This CDR3 is 15 amino acids long. CDR3: CSVEKSTVSGYGYTF. Here the CDR3 DNA reads TGCAGCGTTGAAAAATCGACAGTCAGCGGCTATGGCTACACCTTC.

This chain links TRBV5-1 with TRBJ1-1, with D perhaps matching TRBD1 (5 bases). Trimming shortened V by 0 bases and J by 4 bases, and 13 bases separated the two germline ends. The CDR3 length is 15 residues. Germline loops: CDR1 SGHRS, CDR2 YFSETQ. The CDR3 region has the DNA TGCGCCAGCAGCTTGGGTGGAGGGGCGCCCACTGAAGCTTTCTTT. Protein: CASSLGGGAPTEAFF.

V is TRBV20-1 and J is TRBJ2-7, with TRBD1 identical over 7 bases. The V gene's germline CDR1 is DFQATT and CDR2 SNEGSKA (reference sequence). J was trimmed by 3 bases and V by 0 bases; bases with no gene match: 8. The CDR3 sequence is 15 residues long. Here the CDR3 reads CSARDLRGGIYEQYF. As DNA, the CDR3 is TGCAGTGCTAGAGATCTGAGAGGGGGCATCTACGAGCAGTACTTC.

A few counts support this clonotype. The CDR3 loop reads CSARGQALNTEAFF. The CDR3 nucleotides are TGCAGTGCTAGAGGACAGGCCCTGAACACTGAAGCTTTCTTT. The chain recombines TRBV20-1 with TRBJ1-1; maybe TRBD1 (6 bases). This CDR3 is built from 14 residues. V was shortened by 1 base and J by 0 bases, with 9 bases between the two germline ends. CDR1 and CDR2 (germline): DFQATT, SNEGSKA (reference sequence).

This clonotype was detected only a few times. The chain couples TRBV7-2 to TRBJ2-5; D is undetermined. CDR1 and CDR2 (germline): SGHTA, FQGNSA. The germline V and J ends were trimmed by 5 bases and 5 bases, with 21 bases remaining between them. The CDR3 contains 16 residues. CDR3 region: CASSPVGNVLRETQYF. In DNA, the CDR3 is TGTGCCAGCAGCCCCGTCGGAAACGTTCTAAGGGAGACCCAGTACTTC.

This sequence joins TRBV6-5 and TRBJ1-2; D remains ambiguous. This CDR3 is 13 amino acids long. V was clipped by 2 bases and J by 8 bases, with 12 bases between them. Germline CDR1 and CDR2: MNHEY and SVGAGI. The CDR3 reads CASSYEPSRGYTF. The CDR3 nucleotides are TGTGCCAGCAGTTACGAGCCCTCGAGGGGCTACACCTTC.

The chain employs TRBV7-2 and TRBJ2-5; D is ambiguous. Looked up from germline, CDR1 is SGHTA and CDR2 is FQGNSA. The CDR3 consists of 11 residues. Deletions cut 5 bases from V and 5 bases from J, with 6 bases between. In nucleotides, the CDR3 is TGTGCCAGCAGCAGGTGGGAGACCCAGTACTTC. The encoded protein is CASSRWETQYF.